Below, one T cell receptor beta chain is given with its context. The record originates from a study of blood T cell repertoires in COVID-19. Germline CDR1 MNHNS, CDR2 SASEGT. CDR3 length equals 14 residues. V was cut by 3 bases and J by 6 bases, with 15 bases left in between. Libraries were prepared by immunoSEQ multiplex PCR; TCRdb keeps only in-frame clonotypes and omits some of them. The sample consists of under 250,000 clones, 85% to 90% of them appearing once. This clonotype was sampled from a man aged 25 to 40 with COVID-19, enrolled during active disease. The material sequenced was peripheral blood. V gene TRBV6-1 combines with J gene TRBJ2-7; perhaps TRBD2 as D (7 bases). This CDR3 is CASSDPGGPGEQYF. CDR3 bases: TGTGCCAGCAGTGACCCGGGGGGCCCCGGCGAGCAGTACTTC.